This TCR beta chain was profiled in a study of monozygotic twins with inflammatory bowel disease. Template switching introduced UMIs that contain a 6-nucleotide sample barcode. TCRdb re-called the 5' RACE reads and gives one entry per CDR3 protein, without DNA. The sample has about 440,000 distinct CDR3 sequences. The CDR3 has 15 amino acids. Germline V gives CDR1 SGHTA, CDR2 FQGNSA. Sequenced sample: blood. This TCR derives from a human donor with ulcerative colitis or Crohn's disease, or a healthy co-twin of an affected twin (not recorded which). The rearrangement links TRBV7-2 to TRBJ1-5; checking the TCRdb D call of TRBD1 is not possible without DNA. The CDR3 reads CASSLTRGGNQPQHF.